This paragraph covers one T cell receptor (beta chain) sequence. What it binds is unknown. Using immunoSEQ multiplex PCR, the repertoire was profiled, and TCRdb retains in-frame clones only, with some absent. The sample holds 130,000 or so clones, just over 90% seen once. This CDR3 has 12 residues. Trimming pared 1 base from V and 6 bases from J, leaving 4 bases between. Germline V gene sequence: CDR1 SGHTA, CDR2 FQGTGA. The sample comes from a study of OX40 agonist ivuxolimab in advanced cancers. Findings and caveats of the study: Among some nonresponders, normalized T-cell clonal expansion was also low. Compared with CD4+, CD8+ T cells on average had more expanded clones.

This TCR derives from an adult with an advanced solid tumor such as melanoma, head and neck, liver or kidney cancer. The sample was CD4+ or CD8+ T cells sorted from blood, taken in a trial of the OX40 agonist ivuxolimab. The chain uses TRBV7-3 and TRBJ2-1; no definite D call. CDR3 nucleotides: TGTGCCAGCAGCTTAAACGCCAATGAGCAGTTCTTC. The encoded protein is CASSLNANEQFF.